Below, one TCR beta chain is given with its context. Using immunoSEQ multiplex PCR, the repertoire was profiled, and TCRdb retains in-frame clones only, with some absent. The table has fewer than 300,000 clones, 70% to 90% seen once. Study members were between about 18 and 100 years old and lived in roughly 24 US regions. This CDR3 has 16 amino acids. Germline V gene data show CDR1 as SGHNT and CDR2 as YYREEE (reference sequence). Trimming pared 2 bases from V and 5 bases from J, leaving 17 bases between. The record originates from a study of blood T cell repertoires in COVID-19. At the level of the study: PBMCs, B-cell-depleted T cells, or T cells provided the cDNA or gDNA that made up the material.

This receptor was taken from a man aged 18 to 35 who had recovered from COVID-19. The rearrangement joins TRBV5-4 to TRBJ2-1; tentative D call: TRBD2 (6 bases). The sequencing sample was made of PBMCs or T cells enriched from blood (not recorded which). The CDR3 sequence: CASSFLGGSSDNEQFF. The DNA for the CDR3 is TGTGCCAGCAGCTTCCTTGGGGGGAGCTCGGACAATGAGCAGTTCTTC.